These 29 T cell receptor beta chains originate from one sample sequenced in a study of Ad26.COV2.S vaccination and SARS-CoV-2 variants. Treatment indicated: approximately 18 received Ad26.COV2.S at low or high dose, single or two shots; about 5 received placebo; per-sample allocation not given. Specimens were obtained on day 63 following the first vaccine or placebo injection. TCRdb's table, derived via immunoSEQ multiplex PCR, lists solely in-frame clones and lacks some. Here the sample spans 450,000 to 550,000 clones, nearly 90% being singletons. Sequenced material: peripheral blood, taken in a trial of Ad26.COV2.S vaccine versus placebo. These receptors came from a person between 18 and 65 years old who received the Ad26.COV2.S COVID-19 vaccine or a placebo.

CDR3 nucleotides: TGCGCCAGCAGCCAAGTTTCGGCGACTCAGATTAGGGTGGAGCTGTTTTTT. Translation: CASSQVSATQIRVELFF. The V and J genes are TRBV4-1 and TRBJ2-2, with no clear D. Germline V lookup: CDR1 MGHRA, CDR2 YSYEKL. The CDR3 is 17 amino acids. Trimming stripped 1 base from V and 10 bases from J, with 22 bases between.

Concerning this clone itself: Other DNA sequences in this sample translate to the same CDR3. The gene calls are TRBV7-9 and TRBJ2-1; 10 nucleotides match TRBD1. The germline V gene has CDR1 SEHNR and CDR2 FQNEAQ (reference sequence). The CDR3 has 14 residues. V gave up 2 bases and J gave up 9 bases; unmatched junction bases: 4. This CDR3 reads CASSLRQGASEQFF. The CDR3 bases are TGTGCCAGCAGCTTACGACAGGGGGCTAGTGAGCAGTTCTTC. Drawing the rest from reference TRBV7-9 and TRBJ2-1, the complete variable domain is DTGVSQNPRHKITKRGQNVTFRCDPISEHNRLYWYRQTLGQGPEFLTYFQNEAQLEKSRLLSDRFSAERPKGSFSTLEIQRTEQGDSAMYLCASSLRQGASEQFFGPGTRLTVL.

The chain carries TRBV11-2 and TRBJ1-5; D might be TRBD1 (5 bases). Trimming removed 5 bases at V and 7 bases at J, with 15 bases between. The CDR3 totals 14 residues. Germline CDR1 and CDR2: SGHAT and FQNNGV. CDR3 sequence: CASSPGGGNQPQHF. CDR3 nucleotides: TGTGCCAGCAGCCCCGGGGGGGGTAACCAGCCCCAGCATTTT.

The chain uses TRBV6-5 and TRBJ2-7, with D possibly TRBD2 on 6 matching bases. The CDR3 contains 13 residues. The V end was cut by 6 bases, the J end by 4 bases, with 13 bases between. CDR1 and CDR2 from the germline V gene are MNHEY and SVGAGI. The chain's CDR3 is CASSTGGFYEQYF. The DNA for the CDR3 is TGTGCCAGCAGCACCGGGGGATTTTACGAGCAGTACTTC.

V gene TRBV30 combines with J gene TRBJ1-1; 9 bases line up with TRBD1. V shed 7 bases, J shed 4 bases, and the junction held 7 bases outside the gene matches. The CDR3 totals 13 residues. Germline loops: CDR1 GTSNPN, CDR2 SVGIG (reference sequence). CDR3 bases: TGTGCCTCCAGGACAGGGGTTACCACTGAAGCTTTCTTT. Translated: CASRTGVTTEAFF.

J is TRBJ2-3 and V is TRBV24-1, with 12 bases fitting TRBD2. V shed 5 bases, J shed 0 bases, and the junction held 8 bases outside the gene matches. The CDR3 has 18 residues. Germline CDR1 reads KGHDR; CDR2 reads SFDVKD. The chain's CDR3 is CATSAPTGLAGSTDTQYF. The CDR3 nucleotides read TGTGCCACCAGTGCCCCAACTGGACTAGCGGGAAGCACAGATACGCAGTATTTT.

As regards this clone: This specimen includes other DNA sequences encoding the same CDR3. V gene TRBV5-1 combines with J gene TRBJ1-2; TRBD1 matches at 7 bases. This CDR3 is built from 15 residues. V was pared by 3 bases and J by 1 base, with 6 bases of the junction left unmatched. Germline V gives CDR1 SGHRS, CDR2 YFSETQ. As DNA, the CDR3 is TGCGCCAGCAGCTCATCCGGGACAGATAACTATGGCTACACCTTC. Translated, it gives CASSSSGTDNYGYTF. The full variable domain, its missing parts supplied by reference TRBV5-1 and TRBJ1-2, is KAGVTQTPRYLIKTRGQQVTLSCSPISGHRSVSWYQQTPGQGLQFLFEYFSETQRNKGNFPGRFSGRQFSNSRSEMNVSTLELGDSALYLCASSSSGTDNYGYTFGSGTRLTVV.

This sequence joins TRBV4-1 and TRBJ1-2; 9 bases are shared with TRBD1. V was clipped by 6 bases and J by 5 bases; unmatched bases: 7. Germline V lookup: CDR1 MGHRA, CDR2 YSYEKL. The CDR3 loop spans 14 amino acids. The CDR3 bases are TGCGCCAGCAGTCCGGGACAGGGAATGTATGGCTACACCTTC. Amino acid sequence: CASSPGQGMYGYTF.

The rearrangement joins TRBV5-1 to TRBJ1-2; D is unresolved. The CDR3 is 15 residues long. Germline lookup yields CDR1 SGHRS and CDR2 YFSETQ. V lost 0 bases to trimming and J lost 4 bases, with 13 bases between them. The CDR3 DNA follows: TGCGCCAGCAGCTTGGCCGGCCTAGGGTCCTATGGCTACACCTTC. Encoded protein: CASSLAGLGSYGYTF.

The CDR3 nucleotides are TGTGCCAGCAGCCGGACAGGACAGAACACTGAAGCTTTCTTT. Translating it yields CASSRTGQNTEAFF. V usage is TRBV6-5 and J usage is TRBJ1-1, with 7 bases identical to TRBD1. With 6 bases clipped from V and 1 base from J, the junction kept 5 bases outside the gene matches. This CDR3 region has 14 residues. Per the germline V gene, CDR1 is MNHEY and CDR2 is SVGAGI.

This rearrangement joins TRBV5-6 to TRBJ1-1; D gene uncertain. CDR1 SGHDT and CDR2 YYEEEE come from the germline V gene. The CDR3 contains 12 residues. V was clipped by 1 base and J by 10 bases, with 11 bases between them. The DNA of the CDR3 is TGTGCCAGCAGCTTGACGAAAGGAGGAGCTTTCTTT. Translating it yields CASSLTKGGAFF. The whole variable domain, filled in from reference TRBV5-6 and TRBJ1-1, reads DAGVTQSPTHLIKTRGQQVTLRCSPKSGHDTVSWYQQALGQGPQFIFQYYEEEERQRGNFPDRFSGHQFPNYSSELNVNALLLGDSALYLCASSLTKGGAFFGQGTRLTVV.

V usage is TRBV3-1 (or the pseudogene TRBV3-2) and J usage is TRBJ1-1; D call uncertain. Trimming stripped 1 base from V and 1 base from J, with 10 bases between. The CDR3 contains 15 residues. CDR1 is LGHDT and CDR2 is YNNKEL in the germline V gene (reference sequence). CDR3 region: CASSQASSGNTEAFF. The CDR3 nucleotides read TGTGCCAGCAGCCAAGCGAGTTCAGGGAACACTGAAGCTTTCTTT.

The chain employs TRBV4-2 and TRBJ1-1, with 7 nucleotides matching TRBD1. This CDR3 is built from 15 residues. Germline CDR1 reads LGHNA; CDR2 reads YNFKEQ. The ends lost 0 bases at V and 6 bases at J; junction bases unmatched: 7. CDR3 sequence: CASSQESQGVSEAFF. The DNA of the CDR3 is TGTGCCAGCAGCCAAGAAAGTCAGGGGGTTTCTGAAGCTTTCTTT.

V is TRBV6-1 and J is TRBJ2-1; 8 bases map to TRBD1. This CDR3 region has 16 residues. With 4 bases clipped from V and 2 bases from J, the junction kept 7 bases outside the gene matches. Germline assignment: CDR1 MNHNS and CDR2 SASEGT. The CDR3 nucleotides are TGTGCCAGCAGTGGACAGGGGCCGATTCCCTACAATGAGCAGTTCTTC. It specifies CASSGQGPIPYNEQFF.

This chain uses TRBV19 with TRBJ1-1; maybe TRBD1 (6 bases). The germline V and J ends were trimmed by 7 bases and 0 bases, with 15 bases remaining between them. CDR3 length: 15 residues. Germline-derived CDR1 and CDR2 are LNHDA and SQIVND (reference sequence). CDR3 amino acids: CASTRTATLNTEAFF. In DNA, the CDR3 is TGTGCCAGTACCCGGACAGCGACCTTGAACACTGAAGCTTTCTTT.

This clone has just a few counts. The rearrangement joins TRBV2 to TRBJ1-6, with unresolved D. CDR3 length: 12 amino acids. Trimming removed 10 bases at V and 7 bases at J, with 11 bases between. Germline V CDR1 and CDR2: SNHLY, FYNNEI. The CDR3 region has the DNA TGTGCCATCGGCTTCCCCAATTCACCCCTCCACTTT. This sequence encodes CAIGFPNSPLHF. The complete variable domain, with remaining parts taken from reference TRBV2 and TRBJ1-6, reads EPEVTQTPSHQVTQMGQEVILRCVPISNHLYFYWYRQILGQKVEFLVSFYNNEISEKSEIFDDQFSVERPDGSNFTLKIRSTKLEDSAMYFCAIGFPNSPLHFGNGTRLTVT.

The chain joins TRBV28 to TRBJ2-5; D unresolved. The V end lost 1 base, the J end lost 6 bases, and 12 bases lay between the germline ends. The CDR3 is made up of 14 amino acids. Per the germline V gene, CDR1 is MDHEN and CDR2 is SYDVKM. DNA for the CDR3: TGTGCCAGCAGTTTATCTCCCCGAACTCAGACCCAGTACTTC. Translated: CASSLSPRTQTQYF. The full variable domain, its missing parts supplied by reference TRBV28 and TRBJ2-5, is DVKVTQSSRYLVKRTGEKVFLECVQDMDHENMFWYRQDPGLGLRLIYFSYDVKMKEKGDIPEGYSVSREKKERFSLILESASTNQTSMYLCASSLSPRTQTQYFGPGTRLLVL.

The rearrangement uses TRBV9 and TRBJ2-7; 10 bases are a match to TRBD2. Per the germline V gene, CDR1 is SGDLS and CDR2 is YYNGEE. Trimming took 0 bases from V and 4 from J; bases not matched to a gene: 7. CDR3 size: 16 residues. In DNA, the CDR3 is TGTGCCAGCAGCGTAGATGCGGCTAGCGGGAGATACGAGCAGTACTTC. As protein: CASSVDAASGRYEQYF.

The CDR3 loop reads CASSPRLPGQGPYEQYF. CDR3 DNA sequence: TGTGCCAGTAGCCCTCGACTTCCGGGACAGGGTCCCTACGAGCAGTACTTC. The V and J genes are TRBV19 and TRBJ2-7, with 9 bases identical to TRBD1. J was trimmed by 2 bases and V by 6 bases; bases with no gene match: 14. The CDR3 has 17 residues. Germline values: CDR1 LNHDA, CDR2 SQIVND (reference sequence).

The V gene is TRBV7-3, the J gene TRBJ2-7; D may be TRBD1 (7 bases). The CDR3 runs to 13 residues. V lost 5 bases to trimming and J lost 4 bases, with 12 bases between them. Per germline, CDR1 SGHTA and CDR2 FQGTGA. The CDR3 sequence is CASSRGTAYEQYF. CDR3 nucleotides: TGTGCCAGCAGCCGCGGGACAGCATACGAGCAGTACTTC.

The chain recombines TRBV5-4 with TRBJ1-2; 8 bases are shared with TRBD1. Unmatched junction bases numbered 5, after V lost 3 bases and J lost 10 bases. This CDR3 region has 12 residues. The germline CDR1 and CDR2 sequences are SGHNT and YYREEE (reference sequence). CDR3: CASSSGDRHYTF. CDR3 DNA sequence: TGTGCCAGCAGCTCGGGGGACAGGCACTACACCTTC.

The chain joins TRBV7-8 to TRBJ2-7, with TRBD2 identical over 7 bases. Germline V gene lookup returns CDR1 SGHVS and CDR2 FQNEAQ. V lost 6 bases to trimming and J lost 1 base; unmatched junction nucleotides: 6. The CDR3 totals 14 residues. The CDR3 is CASREVSGSYEQYF. CDR3 nucleotide sequence: TGTGCCAGCAGGGAAGTTAGCGGGTCCTACGAGCAGTACTTC.

In nucleotides, the CDR3 is TGTGCCAGCAGCCAGGCCCCCAGTTTGGATAATTCACCCCTCCACTTT. Protein product: CASSQAPSLDNSPLHF. This rearrangement joins TRBV4-2 to TRBJ1-6, with D unclear. The germline V gene encodes CDR1 LGHNA and CDR2 YNFKEQ. Trimming removed 3 bases from V and 5 bases from J, with 14 bases in between. The CDR3 loop spans 16 amino acids.

The chain has TRBV19 and TRBJ1-6; 7 nucleotides match TRBD1. CDR3 length: 14 residues. V was clipped by 5 bases and J by 6 bases; unmatched bases: 4. Germline loops: CDR1 LNHDA, CDR2 SQIVND (reference sequence). The CDR3 DNA reads TGTGCCAGTAGTGAACAGGGGAGTAATTCACCCCTCCACTTT. It yields the protein CASSEQGSNSPLHF.

The chain links TRBV4-1 to TRBJ2-7, with TRBD1 matching 8 bases. Looked up from germline, CDR1 is MGHRA and CDR2 is YSYEKL. The V and J ends lost 1 base and 5 bases, in that order; junction bases with no gene match: 7. CDR3 size: 15 residues. CDR3 amino acids: CASSQVWTGYDEQYF. The CDR3 nucleotides are TGCGCCAGCAGCCAAGTTTGGACAGGGTACGACGAGCAGTACTTC.

For this clone: At one end, the junction sequence differs from germline, possibly due to a read error. V and J are TRBV7-7 and TRBJ2-3, with a tentative D call TRBD1 (7 bases). This CDR3 contains 16 residues. CDR1 is SSHAT, CDR2 FNYEAQ, per germline (reference sequence). The CDR3 DNA is TGTGCTAGCAGCTCGTTACCAGGGGGGTCCCGAGATACGCAGTATTTT. The encoded protein is CASSSLPGGSRDTQYF. Full variable domain (missing parts from reference TRBV7-7 and TRBJ2-3): GAGVSQSPRYKVTKRGQDVTLRCDPISSHATLYWYQQALGQGPEFLTYFNYEAQPDKSGLPSDRFSAERPEGSISTLTIQRTEQRDSAMYRCASSSLPGGSRDTQYFGPGTRLTVL.

The V and J genes are TRBV2 and TRBJ2-7; 7 positions agree with TRBD1. CDR1 is SNHLY and CDR2 is FYNNEI in the germline V gene. After removal of 5 bases from V and 2 bases from J, the junction contained 6 bases not matched to a gene. The CDR3 sequence is 14 residues long. The CDR3 reads CASSYRGSTYEQYF. The CDR3 region has the DNA TGTGCCAGCAGTTACAGGGGTTCAACCTACGAGCAGTACTTC. The whole variable domain, remainder taken from reference TRBV2 and TRBJ2-7, is EPEVTQTPSHQVTQMGQEVILRCVPISNHLYFYWYRQILGQKVEFLVSFYNNEISEKSEIFDDQFSVERPDGSNFTLKIRSTKLEDSAMYFCASSYRGSTYEQYFGPGTRLTVT.

This chain joins TRBV19 and TRBJ1-5, with TRBD1 matching over 7 bases. The CDR3 totals 14 residues. Germline lookup yields CDR1 LNHDA and CDR2 SQIVND (reference sequence). J was trimmed by 0 bases and V by 5 bases; bases with no gene match: 1. The CDR3 here is CASSGTASNQPQHF. In DNA form, the CDR3 reads TGTGCCAGTAGTGGGACAGCTAGCAATCAGCCCCAGCATTTT.

V gene TRBV7-8 combines with J gene TRBJ2-1, with 9 bases matching TRBD1. V lost 11 bases and J lost 10; bases outside the gene matches: 27. Per the germline V gene, CDR1 is SGHVS and CDR2 is FQNEAQ. The CDR3 has 18 residues. The CDR3 DNA sequence: TGTGCCTCAAACCGGGGACAGGGAAGAGGAGAGTTCGGAACGGAGCAGTTCTTC. Translating gives CASNRGQGRGEFGTEQFF.